The T cell receptor beta chain described here comes from a study of OX40 agonist ivuxolimab in advanced cancers. Generated by immunoSEQ multiplex PCR, the TCRdb table keeps only in-frame clones and is missing some. The repertoire includes tens of thousands of clones, roughly nine tenths of them detected once, and under 0.35% sits in the top ten. Unmatched junction bases numbered 6, after V lost 4 bases and J lost 2 bases. The CDR3 contains 16 residues. The germline gives CDR1 SGDLS, CDR2 YYNGEE. The sequence came from an adult with an advanced solid tumor such as melanoma, head and neck, liver or kidney cancer. Source: CD4+ or CD8+ T cells sorted from blood, taken in a trial of the OX40 agonist ivuxolimab. V gene TRBV9 combines with J gene TRBJ2-3, with 11 positions matching TRBD2. CDR3 sequence: CASSSGTSGLTDTQYF. DNA for the CDR3: TGTGCCAGCAGCTCCGGGACTAGCGGCCTCACAGATACGCAGTATTTT.